This TCR beta chain was retrieved from a study of blood T cells in healthy people across ages (dated by TCRdb to about 2015). About the full investigation: Template switching captured roughly one uniquely barcoded TCR beta cDNA molecule per two T cells in model experiments. The study measured age-related changes in TCR beta repertoire diversity using deep sequencing normalized with unique cDNA molecular identifiers. The donors were split into four age groups: young (average about 15 years), middle-aged (roughly 42), aged (around 67) and long-lived (approximately 89). To avoid experimental bias, donors of different ages were spread randomly across the sequencing lanes. Using the same blood draw, the study looked at two additional independent replicas of 1 million unique cDNA reads for two donors, one aged 18 to 30 and the other aged 80 or older. Study-level results and caveats: Conclusive comparison of naive and antigen-experienced compartments was prevented by the profiling of bulk unsorted PBMCs. Compared with the aged group, the long-lived group had more naive CD4+ T cells, fewer expanded clones and increased TCR diversity, a pattern suggesting age selection. Observed TCR beta diversity correlated strongly with the percentage of naive T cells measured by flow cytometry. As age increased, observed TCR beta diversity per million T cells dropped in a roughly linear way, and a significant reduction was already evident by age around 41. The CMV infection status of donors was not known, potentially confounding age-related changes in expanded clonotypes. Total diversity estimates from one million sequenced T cells were considered lower bounds and underestimates.

From its cysteine to its phenylalanine, the CDR3 spans 15 amino acids. The CDR3 DNA has 45 bases and is translated from base 1. V loses 0 bases, J loses 7 bases, and the germline ends lie 19 bases apart. Taken from the germline V gene (reference sequence), the CDR1 and CDR2 loops are DFQATT and SNEGSKA. Library preparation was by 5' RACE. Instrument used: Illumina HiSeq 2500. A second about 6 to 11 cycle PCR used a sample-barcoded 5' primer and a J-beta primer mix. A template-switch 5' adaptor carrying 12 random nucleotides introduced a unique molecular identifier onto each TCR beta cDNA molecule. Each sample yielded at least 3 million CDR3-containing paired-end reads. First-strand cDNA synthesis was performed from all RNA using the Mint cDNA synthesis kit, with priming by a TRBC-specific oligonucleotide. All cDNA was treated with uracil-DNA glycosylase and then went through a first 18-cycle PCR with the universal primers M1SS and BC2_uni_R. Per the original workflow: For normalization, 1 million high-quality reads were randomly selected from each sample, with every read carrying a distinct molecular identifier. Instead of being binned into consensus sequences, reads that shared molecular identifiers were thrown out. CDR3 identification, clonotype clustering and error correction used MiTCR with a Q25 quality threshold and the strictest error-elimination algorithm. A nonparametric unseen species model with Euler transformation was used to estimate lower-bound total TCR beta diversity. TCRdb reprocessing: public reads trimmed at Q25 with fastp, clones called with MiXCR, in-frame beta chains kept. Each CDR3 protein appears once, grouped with its most common genes and DNA. The V and J calls here are based on TCRdb, not the publication. Here the sample has 700,000 to 850,000 distinct CDR3 sequences; about 53% occur a single time. The ten largest clones add up to about 42% of the sample.

Systemically healthy Caucasian individuals from Russia, around 38 in total and aged about 6 to 95 years, were included as donors. Each donor gave around 9 milliliters of peripheral blood, collected into EDTA-treated Vacutainer tubes. PBMCs were isolated by Ficoll-Paque density-gradient centrifugation, with at least 6 million obtained per sample. Trizol reagent was used to extract total RNA from PBMCs, with at least 6 micrograms per sample. For every donor, flow cytometry on a PBMC aliquot measured the percentage of naive CD45RAhigh/CD27high T cells. Comment on this clonotype: Its recognized antigen is unknown. One base away there is no much larger clone; base qualities are not given.

The sequence joins TRBV20-1 to TRBJ2-7; a tentative D match to TRBD2 spans 6 bases. This TCR was sampled from a man older than 75 in good health. The sequenced sample was blood. The DNA sequence is TGCAGTGCTAGAGACCCCGGGACTTTGGGTGGTGAGCAGTACTTC. Its product reads: CSARDPGTLGGEQYF.